This paragraph covers one TCR beta chain sequence. Germline-derived CDR1 and CDR2 are LNHNV and YYDKDF (reference sequence). The CDR3 has 18 amino acids. Trimming took 5 bases from V and 1 from J; bases not matched to a gene: 14. The data stem from a study of blood T cell repertoires in COVID-19. Overall study context: Spain, Italy and the United States supplied samples that represented acute and convalescent COVID-19.

Individuals aged roughly 18 to 95 years were recruited from fewer than 25 US areas. Clinical history reported by participants formed the basis on which cohorts were assigned. TCRdb's table, derived via immunoSEQ multiplex PCR, lists solely in-frame clones and lacks some. The sample gives approximately 230,000 clones, around 88% of which show up once; 14% to 15% is in the top ten. Sample: PBMCs or T cells enriched from blood (not recorded which). This TCR was sampled from a woman between 45 and 60 years old with acute COVID-19. The chain is built from TRBV15 and TRBJ2-7; 10 bases align to TRBD2. CDR3 nucleotide sequence: TGTGCCACCAGCCCCGAACCAGCGGGAGGGCCCTCGTCCTACGAGCAGTACTTC. Translated, it gives CATSPEPAGGPSSYEQYF.